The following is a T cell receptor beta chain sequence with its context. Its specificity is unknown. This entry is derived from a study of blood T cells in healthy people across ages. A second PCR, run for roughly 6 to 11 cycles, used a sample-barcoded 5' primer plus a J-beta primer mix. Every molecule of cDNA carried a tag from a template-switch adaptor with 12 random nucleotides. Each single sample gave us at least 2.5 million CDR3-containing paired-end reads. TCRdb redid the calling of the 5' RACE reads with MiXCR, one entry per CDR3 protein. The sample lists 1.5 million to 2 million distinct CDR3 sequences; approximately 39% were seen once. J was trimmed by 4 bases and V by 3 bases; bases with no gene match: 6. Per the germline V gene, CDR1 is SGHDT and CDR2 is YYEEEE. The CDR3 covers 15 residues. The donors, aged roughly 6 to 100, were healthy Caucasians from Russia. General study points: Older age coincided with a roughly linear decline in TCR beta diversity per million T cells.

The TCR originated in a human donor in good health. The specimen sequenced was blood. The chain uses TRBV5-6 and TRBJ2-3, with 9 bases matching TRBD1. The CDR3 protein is CASSYRDRDSDTQYF. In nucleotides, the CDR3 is TGTGCCAGCAGCTACCGGGACAGGGATTCAGATACGCAGTATTTT.